This T cell receptor beta chain was recorded in a study of blood T cells in healthy people across ages. A J-beta primer mix and a sample-barcoded 5' primer were used in a second PCR of about 7 to 12 cycles. MiXCR, run by TCRdb on the 5' RACE reads, gives a single entry per CDR3 protein. The sample contains hundreds of thousands of distinct CDR3 sequences, about a quarter of which appear only once. The CDR3 is 18 residues long. Per germline, CDR1 DFQATT and CDR2 SNEGSKA (reference sequence). Trimming left V 3 bases short and J 2 bases short, with 23 bases between. These sequences were also reported in another study, on T cells of mothers and their children.

The clonotype originates from a boy aged 2-15 years in good health. This chain joins TRBV20-1 and TRBJ1-3; D not certain. Material: blood. CDR3 region: CSARLRASGRIPGNTIYF. DNA of the CDR3: TGCAGTGCTAGGTTAAGGGCAAGCGGAAGAATCCCTGGAAACACCATATATTTT.